This TCR beta chain was sequenced in a study of metastatic and nonmetastatic thyroid tumors. Across the whole study: Blood and tumor or nodule tissue repertoires from malignant and benign thyroid patients were compared.

Original methodology: Researchers built a distant-metastasis classifier for papillary thyroid cancer that drew on CDR3 differences across clinicopathological groups. MiXCR reprocessed the PCR reads for TCRdb. The V and J calls were determined by TCRdb, not by the authors. The data contain tens of thousands of clones, roughly a quarter of them seen just once; the ten biggest clones take up around 3.2%. By proportion, this clone is medium-sized. Its antigen remains unknown. Trimming left V 5 bases short and J 6 bases short, with 14 bases between. This CDR3 comprises 15 residues. Patients had received no treatment of any kind before thyroid surgery. Findings of the study overall: According to reports, the diversity of TCR beta was significantly higher in malignant thyroid tumors than in benign nodules, and this held in both blood and tumor samples.

The TCR comes from a male donor with papillary thyroid cancer or a benign thyroid nodule (not recorded which). Some clones in this sample may be carry-over from other donors' samples. Sequenced material: blood. The rearrangement joins TRBV12-3 or TRBV12-4 to TRBJ1-6; tentative D call: TRBD1 (5 bases). The CDR3 bases are TGTGCCAGCAGTCCCCGGGACGGGGTTAATTCACCCCTCCACTTT. Encoded protein: CASSPRDGVNSPLHF.